The T cell receptor beta chain under discussion was sequenced for a study of T cell responses to AZD1222 COVID-19 vaccine. CDR3 length: 14 amino acids. V lost 3 bases to trimming and J lost 13 bases, with 16 bases between them. Per germline, CDR1 MNHEY and CDR2 SMNVEV (reference sequence). This clone has a single count. Some clones are missing from TCRdb's copy, which holds only in-frame ones; the method was immunoSEQ multiplex PCR. The sample carries 150,000 to 200,000 clones, around 92% recorded once. The sequencing used peripheral blood, collected on day 0 of AZD1222 vaccination. The V and J genes are TRBV27 and TRBJ1-6; D is perhaps TRBD1 (6 bases). This TCR derives from an adult in good health. Here the CDR3 reads CASSFQQGTAPLHF. In nucleotides, the CDR3 is TGTGCCAGCAGTTTTCAACAGGGAACCGCGCCCCTCCACTTT.